The TCR beta chain described here comes from a study of blood T cell repertoires in COVID-19. On the study more broadly: Sources were T cells, B-cell-depleted T cells, or PBMCs; the material itself was cDNA or gDNA.

From germline, CDR1 is KGHSH and CDR2 LQKENI. V dropped 3 bases and J dropped 4; count of bases not matched to a gene: 8. The CDR3 covers 17 residues. Methods used by the authors: Amplification from reference gene primers served as the basis for estimated nucleated cell counts. TCRdb keeps only in-frame clones here, not all; method: immunoSEQ multiplex PCR. Clonal size and the V and J genes are those of that table, whereas D and trimming came from the DNA. The sample shows 25,000 to 30,000 clones, around 85% of them seen only once. It was during active infection that Seattle patients were enrolled and then longitudinally followed.

The sample was peripheral blood. V is TRBV18 and J is TRBJ2-3; 12 bases match TRBD1. This TCR was sampled from a woman of 80 years or more with COVID-19, enrolled during active disease. CDR3 nucleotide sequence: TGTGCCAGCTCACCGGTTTCCGGGACAGGGGGCCCAGATACGCAGTATTTT. This codes for CASSPVSGTGGPDTQYF.